The 13 T cell receptor beta chains listed next were all sequenced from one sample in a study of human T cells and chemical hapten exposure. Time point in this sample: patch test 1, 2 weeks after DPC sensitization. Treatment reported: therapeutic diphenylcyclopropenone sensitization with weekly scalp DPC. TCRdb reprocessed the RACE reads via MiXCR and lists one record per CDR3 protein. This sample has roughly 86,000 distinct CDR3 sequences; over 9.5% occur once, and the top ten carry around 2.3%. The sample in question was whole blood, obtained in connection with sensitization to the hapten diphenylcyclopropenone (DPC). The receptors originated from a man in his forties with alopecia areata. Some clones in this sample may be carry-over from other donors' samples.

The CDR3 DNA follows: TGTGCCAGCAGTGGAGCTTCCACAGTCCTTATAAAAAACATTCAGTACTTC. Its translation is CASSGASTVLIKNIQYF. The rearrangement uses TRBV6-2 or TRBV6-3 and TRBJ2-4; D is ambiguous. V was cut by 5 bases and J by 4 bases, with 21 bases left in between. This CDR3 region has 17 residues. Germline V gene sequence: CDR1 MNHEY, CDR2 SVGEGT.

CDR3 loop: CASSQDSRLEETQYF. In DNA, the CDR3 is TGTGCCAGCAGCCAAGATAGTCGGCTGGAAGAGACCCAGTACTTC. The V and J genes are TRBV4-2 and TRBJ2-5; no definite D call. With 0 bases removed from V and 3 bases from J, the gap between germline ends came to 11 bases. This CDR3 region has 15 residues. From germline, CDR1 is LGHNA and CDR2 YNFKEQ.

V gene TRBV20-1 combines with J gene TRBJ2-5; D not resolved. Trimming stripped 5 bases from V and 7 bases from J, with 17 bases between. There are 13 residues in the CDR3. CDR1 is DFQATT, CDR2 SNEGSKA, per germline (reference sequence). The CDR3 DNA reads as TGCAGTGCTCGACTTGGCAGCAAAGGGACCCAGTACTTC. Its translation: CSARLGSKGTQYF.

This sequence joins TRBV20-1 and TRBJ2-1, with TRBD2 identical over 10 bases. The germline gives CDR1 DFQATT, CDR2 SNEGSKA (reference sequence). The CDR3 loop spans 14 amino acids. The junction had 11 bases not matched to a gene; V was cut back by 0 bases and J by 15 bases. CDR3 in amino acids: CSARDKREGPSLFF. CDR3 nucleotides: TGCAGTGCTAGAGATAAGCGGGAGGGCCCGAGCCTGTTCTTC.

This clonotype was seen more than once but under ten times. The chain has TRBV28 and TRBJ1-1, with 7 bases aligning to TRBD1. CDR3 length equals 14 residues. The germline gives CDR1 MDHEN, CDR2 SYDVKM. After removal of 4 bases from V and 1 base from J, the junction contained 3 bases not matched to a gene. The CDR3 sequence: CASSSTGANTEAFF. The CDR3 coding sequence is TGTGCCAGCAGTTCCACAGGGGCGAACACTGAAGCTTTCTTT.

Here the CDR3 reads CSARSGPAPYEQYF. The CDR3 DNA sequence: TGCAGTGCTAGATCTGGGCCAGCCCCCTACGAGCAGTACTTC. V usage is TRBV20-1 and J usage is TRBJ2-7; D unclear. This CDR3 contains 14 residues. Trimming took 2 bases from V and 2 from J, leaving 13 bases between them. The germline V gene encodes CDR1 DFQATT and CDR2 SNEGSKA (reference sequence).

The V call is TRBV6-5, the J call TRBJ1-2; D is unclear. This CDR3 region has 14 residues. CDR1 and CDR2 from the germline V gene are MNHEY and SVGAGI. V lost 0 bases, J lost 4 bases, and 9 bases lay in between. The CDR3 sequence: CASSYSSQTYGYTF. The CDR3 nucleotides are TGTGCCAGCAGTTACTCGAGTCAGACCTATGGCTACACCTTC.

V and J are TRBV4-3 and TRBJ2-5; 8 positions agree with TRBD2. The V segment lost 4 bases and the J segment 5 bases; nucleotides outside the gene matches: 9. Germline CDR1 reads LGHNA; CDR2 reads YSLEER. The CDR3 extends over 15 amino acids. The CDR3 sequence: CASSLGLAERETQYF. In DNA form, the CDR3 reads TGCGCCAGCAGCCTTGGACTAGCCGAACGGGAGACCCAGTACTTC.

A few counts support this clonotype. The chain carries TRBV7-2 and TRBJ2-2, with D perhaps given as TRBD1 or TRBD2 (5 bases each). CDR3 length: 16 amino acids. The V gene lost 1 base and the J gene lost 2 bases, with 11 bases spanning the gap. Germline V lookup: CDR1 SGHTA, CDR2 FQGNSA. DNA of the CDR3: TGTGCCAGCAGCTTAGTCGGGACCCGAAACACCGGGGAGCTGTTTTTT. Amino acids: CASSLVGTRNTGELFF.

The sample holds a few counts of this clonotype. This chain uses TRBV6-2 or TRBV6-3 with TRBJ1-1; D is undetermined. V dropped 10 bases and J dropped 6 bases, with 12 bases sitting between them. Germline values: CDR1 MNHEY, CDR2 SVGEGT. The CDR3 spans 11 residues. The CDR3 DNA follows: TGTGCCACTAAACGGGCGGCTGAAGCTTTCTTT. As protein: CATKRAAEAFF.

This rearrangement joins TRBV29-1 to TRBJ1-1; 7 bases are a match to TRBD1. Unmatched junction bases numbered 5, after V lost 7 bases and J lost 0 bases. The CDR3 loop spans 13 amino acids. Per germline, CDR1 SQVTM and CDR2 ANQGSEA. The CDR3 protein is CSAVGQLNTEAFF. CDR3 sequence (DNA): TGCAGCGCTGTGGGACAGCTGAACACTGAAGCTTTCTTT.

This clonotype was counted at least ten times. The rearrangement uses TRBV29-1 and TRBJ1-1; TRBD1 might be the D (5 bases). V dropped 6 bases and J dropped 4 bases, with 6 bases sitting between them. Germline loops: CDR1 SQVTM, CDR2 ANQGSEA. The CDR3 length is 10 residues. CDR3 coding DNA: TGCAGCGTCGGGACCACTGAAGCTTTCTTT. Encoded protein: CSVGTTEAFF.

In this sample, this clonotype turned up many times. The chain employs TRBV29-1 and TRBJ1-2; TRBD1 might be the D (6 bases). Germline CDR1 SQVTM, CDR2 ANQGSEA. V was shortened by 3 bases and J by 4 bases, with 12 bases between the two germline ends. The CDR3 has 13 residues. CDR3 residues: CSVDTGKSYGYTF. The DNA for the CDR3 is TGCAGCGTTGATACAGGGAAATCCTATGGCTACACCTTC.